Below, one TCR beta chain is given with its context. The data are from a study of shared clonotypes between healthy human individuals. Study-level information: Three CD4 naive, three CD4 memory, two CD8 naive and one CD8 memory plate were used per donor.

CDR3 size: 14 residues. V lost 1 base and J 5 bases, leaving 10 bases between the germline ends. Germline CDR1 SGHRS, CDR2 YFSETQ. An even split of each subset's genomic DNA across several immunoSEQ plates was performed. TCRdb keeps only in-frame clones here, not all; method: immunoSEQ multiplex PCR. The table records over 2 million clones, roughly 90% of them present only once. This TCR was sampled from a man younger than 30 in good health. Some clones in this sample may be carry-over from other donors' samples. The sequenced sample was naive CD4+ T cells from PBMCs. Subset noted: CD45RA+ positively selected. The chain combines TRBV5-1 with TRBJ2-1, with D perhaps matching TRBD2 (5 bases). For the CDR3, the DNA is TGCGCCAGCAGCTTGACTAGAACCGACAATGAGCAGTTCTTC. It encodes CASSLTRTDNEQFF.